The entry below gives a single TCR beta chain sequence along with its context. As yet, its antigen is unknown. Primers for the PCR totalled 60 Vbeta and 13 Jbeta. The table came from immunoSEQ multiplex PCR; TCRdb's copy has only in-frame clones and leaves some out. The profile covers 130,000 to 150,000 clones, with roughly 78% appearing a single time and around 2% taken by the ten largest. The CDR3 contains 16 residues. Germline V gene lookup returns CDR1 MDHEN and CDR2 SYDVKM. V trimming: 5 bases; J trimming: 7 bases; junction bases outside the gene matches: 12. These data come from a study of cytomegalovirus exposure and HLA in healthy donors. Study information: When 350 to 400 donors were genotyped, about 81% of them were found to fall in the Caucasian-associated ancestry cluster.

Study-wide results and limits: Cytomegalovirus-associated TCR beta chains were listed, numbering under 200. In a later analysis, several top co-occurrence clusters appeared linked to parvovirus B19, influenza, CMV and Epstein-Barr virus.

The V call is TRBV28, the J call TRBJ1-4; 8 bases line up with TRBD1. This clonotype was obtained from a man aged 25 to 40 in good health and CMV-seronegative. The sample was PBMCs. CDR3 coding DNA: TGTGCCAGCAGTCCCCCAGACAGGGGCGGGAGTGAAAAACTGTTTTTT. Protein: CASSPPDRGGSEKLFF.